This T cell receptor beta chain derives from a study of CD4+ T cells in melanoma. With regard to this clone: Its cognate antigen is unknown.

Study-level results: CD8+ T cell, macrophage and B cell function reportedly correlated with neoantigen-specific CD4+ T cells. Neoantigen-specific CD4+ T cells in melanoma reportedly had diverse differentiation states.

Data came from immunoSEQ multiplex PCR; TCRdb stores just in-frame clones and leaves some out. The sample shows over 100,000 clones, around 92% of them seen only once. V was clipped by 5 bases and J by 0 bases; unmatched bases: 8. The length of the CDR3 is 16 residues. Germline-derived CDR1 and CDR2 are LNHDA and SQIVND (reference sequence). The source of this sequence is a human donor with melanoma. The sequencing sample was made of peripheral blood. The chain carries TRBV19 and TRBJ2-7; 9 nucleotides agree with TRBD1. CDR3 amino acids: CASSPRGQGSSYEQYF. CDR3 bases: TGTGCCAGTAGTCCACGCGGACAGGGGAGCTCCTACGAGCAGTACTTC.